This T cell receptor beta chain stems from a study of shared clonotypes between healthy human individuals. Overall study findings and caveats: Represented diversity (both genetic and exposure-history) was limited by the small number of donors. Richness estimates generally favored naive over memory subsets.

HIV-negative, healthy adults without recent acute infections or vaccinations were the donors. CD4+ cells yielded CD45RA+ naive and CD45RA-negative memory subsets. Only in-frame clones appear in the TCRdb table, and some are missing; sequencing was by immunoSEQ multiplex PCR. The sample contains some 500,000 clones, roughly 95% of which appear only once. Worth noting for this clone: Its antigen is unknown.

Trimming shortened V by 3 bases and J by 3 bases, and 9 bases separated the two germline ends. This CDR3 spans 14 amino acids. Germline CDR1 SNHLY, CDR2 FYNNEI. The sample taken for sequencing was naive CD4+ T cells sorted from blood. Subset defined: CD45RA+ positively selected. This sequence joins TRBV2 and TRBJ1-5; weak D call: TRBD1 (6 bases). This TCR was sampled from a woman in her 30s in good health. The CDR3 spells CASSETGNNQPQHF. CDR3 DNA sequence: TGTGCCAGCAGTGAGACAGGTAACAATCAGCCCCAGCATTTT. The complete variable domain, with remaining parts taken from reference TRBV2 and TRBJ1-5, reads EPEVTQTPSHQVTQMGQEVILRCVPISNHLYFYWYRQILGQKVEFLVSFYNNEISEKSEIFDDQFSVERPDGSNFTLKIRSTKLEDSAMYFCASSETGNNQPQHFGDGTRLSIL.